This TCR beta chain is drawn from a study of spatial heterogeneity in lung cancer. At the level of the study: Beta-chain sequences were consistently detected more often than alpha-chain sequences.

The germline V gene encodes CDR1 SGDLS and CDR2 YYNGEE. The V and J ends lost 3 bases and 2 bases respectively, with 23 bases between them. The CDR3 sequence is 18 residues long. Described time point: sample taken at primary tumor resection. The authors sequenced whole RNA from tumor, nontumor lung or frozen PBMC without sorting. The donor group consisted of roughly 70 patients who had untreated, early-stage non-small cell lung cancer. TCRdb called the 5' RACE reads again in MiXCR, with one record for every CDR3 protein. This table has 17,000 or so distinct CDR3 sequences, 20% to 25% appearing once. Study-wide points: In blood, ubiquitous expanded tumor TCRs appeared more at resection than follow-up.

This clonotype was recorded many times. The antigen is not known. This rearrangement joins TRBV9 to TRBJ2-5; D might be TRBD1 (7 bases). The sequence came from a female donor with early-stage non-small cell lung cancer. The sequencing used PBMCs, collected at surgery. CDR3 residues: CASSAQGGRPHIQETQYF. DNA of the CDR3: TGTGCCAGCAGCGCCCAGGGGGGACGACCGCACATTCAAGAGACCCAGTACTTC. Variable domain in full (rest from reference TRBV9 and TRBJ2-5): DSGVTQTPKHLITATGQRVTLRCSPRSGDLSVYWYQQSLDQGLQFLIQYYNGEERAKGNILERFSAQQFPDLHSELNLSSLELGDSALYFCASSAQGGRPHIQETQYFGPGTRLLVL.